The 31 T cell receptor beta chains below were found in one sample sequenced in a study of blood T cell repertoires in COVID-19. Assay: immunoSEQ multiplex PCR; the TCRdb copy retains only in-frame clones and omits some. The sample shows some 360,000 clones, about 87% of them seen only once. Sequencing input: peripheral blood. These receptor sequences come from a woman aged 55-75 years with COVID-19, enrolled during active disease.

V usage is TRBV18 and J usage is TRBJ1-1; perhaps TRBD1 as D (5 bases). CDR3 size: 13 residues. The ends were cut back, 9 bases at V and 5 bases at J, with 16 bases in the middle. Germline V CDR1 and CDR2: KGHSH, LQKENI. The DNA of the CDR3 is TGTGCCAGTGGGGAAAGGGGAGGGACTGAAGCTTTCTTT. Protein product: CASGERGGTEAFF. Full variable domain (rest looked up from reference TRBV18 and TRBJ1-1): NAGVMQNPRHLVRRRGQEARLRCSPMKGHSHVYWYRQLPEEGLKFMVYLQKENIIDESGMPKERFSAEFPKEGPSILRIQQVVRGDSAAYFCASGERGGTEAFFGQGTRLTVV.

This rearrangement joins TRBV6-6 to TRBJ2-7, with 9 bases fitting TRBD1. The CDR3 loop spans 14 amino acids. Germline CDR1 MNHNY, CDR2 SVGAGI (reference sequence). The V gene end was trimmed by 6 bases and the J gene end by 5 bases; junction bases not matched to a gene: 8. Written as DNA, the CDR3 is TGTGCCAGCAGCTGGGACAGGGTCGGCCACGAGCAGTACTTC. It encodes CASSWDRVGHEQYF.

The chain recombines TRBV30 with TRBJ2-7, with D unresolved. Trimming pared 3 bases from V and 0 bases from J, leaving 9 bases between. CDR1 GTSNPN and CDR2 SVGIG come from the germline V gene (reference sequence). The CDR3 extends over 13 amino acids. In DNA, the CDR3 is TGTGCCTGGAGCCCGAAGAGCTCCTACGAGCAGTACTTC. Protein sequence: CAWSPKSSYEQYF.

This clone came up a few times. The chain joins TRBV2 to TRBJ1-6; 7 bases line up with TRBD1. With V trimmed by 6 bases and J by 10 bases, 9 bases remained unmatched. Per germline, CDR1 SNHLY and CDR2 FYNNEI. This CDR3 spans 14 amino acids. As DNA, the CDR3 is TGTGCCAGCAGCGGACAGGTTTCGGTGTCACCCCTCCACTTT. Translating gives CASSGQVSVSPLHF.

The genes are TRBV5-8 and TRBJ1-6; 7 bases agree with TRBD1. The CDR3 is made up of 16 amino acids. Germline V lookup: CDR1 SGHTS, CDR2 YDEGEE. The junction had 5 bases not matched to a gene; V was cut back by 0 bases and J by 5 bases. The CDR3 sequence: CASSLGKGTDNSPLHF. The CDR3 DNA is TGTGCCAGCAGCTTGGGGAAAGGGACAGATAATTCACCCCTCCACTTT. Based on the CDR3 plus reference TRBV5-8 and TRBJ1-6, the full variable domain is EAGVTQSPTHLIKTRGQQATLRCSPISGHTSVYWYQQALGLGLQFLLWYDEGEERNRGNFPPRFSGRQFPNYSSELNVNALELEDSALYLCASSLGKGTDNSPLHFGNGTRLTVT.

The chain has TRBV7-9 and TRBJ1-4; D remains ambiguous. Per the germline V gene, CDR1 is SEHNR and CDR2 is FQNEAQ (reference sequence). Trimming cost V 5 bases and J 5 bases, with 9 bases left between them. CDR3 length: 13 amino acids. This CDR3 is CASSRSTNEKLFF. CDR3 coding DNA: TGTGCCAGCAGCCGCAGTACGAATGAAAAACTGTTTTTT.

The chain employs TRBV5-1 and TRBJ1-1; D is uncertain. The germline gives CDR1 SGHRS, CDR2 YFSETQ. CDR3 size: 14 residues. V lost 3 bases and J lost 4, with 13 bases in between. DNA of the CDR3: TGCGCCAGCAGCTCTACATACGCGGGCACTGAAGCTTTCTTT. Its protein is CASSSTYAGTEAFF.

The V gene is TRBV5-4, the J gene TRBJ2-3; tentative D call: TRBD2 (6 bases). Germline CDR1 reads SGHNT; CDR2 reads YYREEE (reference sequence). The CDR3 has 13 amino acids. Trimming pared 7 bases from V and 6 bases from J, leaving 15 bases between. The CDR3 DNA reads TGTGCCAGCGTCAGGGAGGCATCGGATACGCAGTATTTT. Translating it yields CASVREASDTQYF.

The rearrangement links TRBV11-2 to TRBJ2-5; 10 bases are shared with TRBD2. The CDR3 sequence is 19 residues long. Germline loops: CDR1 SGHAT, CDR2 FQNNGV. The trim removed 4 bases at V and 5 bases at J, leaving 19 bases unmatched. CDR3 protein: CASSSRSQAQRGGRETQYF. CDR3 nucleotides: TGTGCCAGCAGCTCCCGATCCCAGGCCCAGCGGGGGGGCCGGGAGACCCAGTACTTC.

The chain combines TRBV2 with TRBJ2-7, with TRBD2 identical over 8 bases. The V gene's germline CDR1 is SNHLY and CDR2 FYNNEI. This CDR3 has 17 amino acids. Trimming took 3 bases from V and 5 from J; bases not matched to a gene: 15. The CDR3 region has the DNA TGTGCCAGCAGTGAGACTCTAACTAGCGGTAGGGAGGACGAGCAGTACTTC. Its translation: CASSETLTSGREDEQYF.

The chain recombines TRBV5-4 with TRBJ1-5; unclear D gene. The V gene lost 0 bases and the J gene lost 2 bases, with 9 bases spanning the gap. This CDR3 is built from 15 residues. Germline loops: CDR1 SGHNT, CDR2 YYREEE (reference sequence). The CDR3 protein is CASSLGVNGNQPQHF. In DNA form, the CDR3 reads TGTGCCAGCAGCTTGGGCGTCAATGGCAATCAGCCCCAGCATTTT.

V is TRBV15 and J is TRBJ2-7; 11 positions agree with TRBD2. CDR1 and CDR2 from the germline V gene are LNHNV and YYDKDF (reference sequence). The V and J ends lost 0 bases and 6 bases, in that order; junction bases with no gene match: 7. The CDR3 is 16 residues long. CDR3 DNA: TGTGCCACCAGCAGAGATTTTACTAGCGGGAGCCCCGAGCAGTACTTC. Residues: CATSRDFTSGSPEQYF.

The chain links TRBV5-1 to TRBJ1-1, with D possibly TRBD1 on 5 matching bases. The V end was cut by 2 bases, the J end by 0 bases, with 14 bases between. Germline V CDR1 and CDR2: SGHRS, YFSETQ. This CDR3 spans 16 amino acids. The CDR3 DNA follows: TGCGCCAGCAGCTTTGTCAGGGCTAACCTGAACACTGAAGCTTTCTTT. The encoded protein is CASSFVRANLNTEAFF.

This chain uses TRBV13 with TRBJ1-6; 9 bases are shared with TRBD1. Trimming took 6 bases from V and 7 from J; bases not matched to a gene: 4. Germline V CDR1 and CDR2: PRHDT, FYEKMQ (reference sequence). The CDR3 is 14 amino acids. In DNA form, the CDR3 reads TGTGCCAGCAGACCGGGACAGGGCAATTCACCCCTCCACTTT. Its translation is CASRPGQGNSPLHF.

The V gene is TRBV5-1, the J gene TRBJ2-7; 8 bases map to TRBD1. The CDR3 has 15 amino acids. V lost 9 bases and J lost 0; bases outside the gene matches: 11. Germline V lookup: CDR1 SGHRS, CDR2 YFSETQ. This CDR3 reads CATARGLTSSYEQYF. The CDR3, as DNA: TGCGCCACGGCCAGGGGGCTGACAAGCTCCTACGAGCAGTACTTC.

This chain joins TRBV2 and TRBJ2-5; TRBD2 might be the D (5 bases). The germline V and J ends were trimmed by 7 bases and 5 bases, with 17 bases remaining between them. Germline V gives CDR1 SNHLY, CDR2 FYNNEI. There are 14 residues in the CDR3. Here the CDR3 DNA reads TGTGCCAGCAAGTGGGGTCCGGGATGGGAGACCCAGTACTTC. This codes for CASKWGPGWETQYF.

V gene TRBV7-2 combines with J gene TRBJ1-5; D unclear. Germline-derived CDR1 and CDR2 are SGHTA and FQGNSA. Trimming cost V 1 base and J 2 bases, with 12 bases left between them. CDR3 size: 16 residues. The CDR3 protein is CASSLGAGEGNQPQHF. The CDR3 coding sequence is TGTGCCAGCAGCTTAGGTGCGGGTGAGGGCAATCAGCCCCAGCATTTT.

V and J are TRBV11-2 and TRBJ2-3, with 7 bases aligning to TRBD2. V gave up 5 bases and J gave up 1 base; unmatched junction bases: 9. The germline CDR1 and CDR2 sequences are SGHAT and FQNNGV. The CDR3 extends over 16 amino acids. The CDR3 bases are TGTGCCAGCAGCACACCGGGGGGAGGTGGCACAGATACGCAGTATTTT. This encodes CASSTPGGGGTDTQYF.

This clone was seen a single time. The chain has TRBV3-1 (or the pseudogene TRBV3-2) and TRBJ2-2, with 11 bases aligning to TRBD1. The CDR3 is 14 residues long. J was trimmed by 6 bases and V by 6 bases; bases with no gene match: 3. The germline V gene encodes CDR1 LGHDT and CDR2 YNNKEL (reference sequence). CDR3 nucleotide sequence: TGTGCCAGCAGTCCGGGACAGGGGGCCGGGGAGCTGTTTTTT. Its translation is CASSPGQGAGELFF.

The CDR3: CASSYGDSTSYEQYF. In DNA, the CDR3 is TGTGCCAGCAGCTATGGGGACAGTACCTCCTACGAGCAGTACTTC. V and J are TRBV7-9 and TRBJ2-7; the match to TRBD1 covers 7 bases. CDR1 is SEHNR and CDR2 is FQNEAQ in the germline V gene (reference sequence). The CDR3 is 15 residues long. Unmatched junction bases numbered 6, after V lost 4 bases and J lost 0 bases.

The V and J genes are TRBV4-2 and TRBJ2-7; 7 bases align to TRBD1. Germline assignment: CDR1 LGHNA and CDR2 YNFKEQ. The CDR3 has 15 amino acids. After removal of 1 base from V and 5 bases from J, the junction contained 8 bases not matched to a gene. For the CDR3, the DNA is TGTGCCAGCAGCCAAGTTACAGGGGTGAACAACGAGCAGTACTTC. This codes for CASSQVTGVNNEQYF.

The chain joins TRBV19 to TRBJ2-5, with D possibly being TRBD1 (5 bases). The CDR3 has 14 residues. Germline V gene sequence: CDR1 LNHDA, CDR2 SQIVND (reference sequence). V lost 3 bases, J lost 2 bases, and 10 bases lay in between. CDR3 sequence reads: CASSIWGSQETQYF. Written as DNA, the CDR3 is TGTGCCAGTAGTATCTGGGGCTCTCAAGAGACCCAGTACTTC.

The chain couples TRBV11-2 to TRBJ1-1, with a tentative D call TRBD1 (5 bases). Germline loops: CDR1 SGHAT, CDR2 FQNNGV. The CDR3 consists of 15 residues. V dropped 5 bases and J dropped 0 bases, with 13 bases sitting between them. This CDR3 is CASSQKGLLNTEAFF. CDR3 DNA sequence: TGTGCCAGCAGCCAAAAGGGACTCTTGAACACTGAAGCTTTCTTT.

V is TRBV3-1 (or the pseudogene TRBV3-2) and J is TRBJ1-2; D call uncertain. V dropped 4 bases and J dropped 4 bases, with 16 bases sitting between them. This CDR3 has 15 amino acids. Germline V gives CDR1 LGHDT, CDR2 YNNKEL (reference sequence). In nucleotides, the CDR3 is TGTGCCAGCAGCCCGGAGGATCGGAAGTTCTATGGCTACACCTTC. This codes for CASSPEDRKFYGYTF.

CDR3 protein: CASSLGTSLWETQYF. Written as DNA, the CDR3 is TGTGCCAGCAGCTTGGGAACTAGTCTTTGGGAGACCCAGTACTTC. The chain employs TRBV5-4 and TRBJ2-5, with D possibly TRBD2 on 5 matching bases. The CDR3 consists of 15 residues. Germline lookup yields CDR1 SGHNT and CDR2 YYREEE (reference sequence). V dropped 0 bases and J dropped 5 bases, with 14 bases sitting between them.

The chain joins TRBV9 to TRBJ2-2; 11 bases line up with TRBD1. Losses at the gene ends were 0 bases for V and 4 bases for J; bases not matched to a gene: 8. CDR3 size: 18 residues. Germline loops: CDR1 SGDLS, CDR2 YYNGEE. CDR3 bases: TGTGCCAGCAGCGTAGCTTGGCTCGGGACAGGGGGCACCGGGGAGCTGTTTTTT. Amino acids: CASSVAWLGTGGTGELFF. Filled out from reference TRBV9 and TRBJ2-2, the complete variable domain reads DSGVTQTPKHLITATGQRVTLRCSPRSGDLSVYWYQQSLDQGLQFLIQYYNGEERAKGNILERFSAQQFPDLHSELNLSSLELGDSALYFCASSVAWLGTGGTGELFFGEGSRLTVL.

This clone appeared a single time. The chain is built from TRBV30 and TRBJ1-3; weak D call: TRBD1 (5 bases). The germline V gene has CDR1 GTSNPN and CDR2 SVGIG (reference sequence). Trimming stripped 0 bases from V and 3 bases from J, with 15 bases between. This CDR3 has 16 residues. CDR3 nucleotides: TGTGCCTGGAGTGTACTTCAGGGTTATGGTGGAAACACCATATATTTT. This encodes CAWSVLQGYGGNTIYF.

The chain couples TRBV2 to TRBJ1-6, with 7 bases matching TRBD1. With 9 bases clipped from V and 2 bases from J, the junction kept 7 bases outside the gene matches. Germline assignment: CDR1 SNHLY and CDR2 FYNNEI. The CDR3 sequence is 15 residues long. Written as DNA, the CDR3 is TGTGCCAGTGGACAGGTTGGGACCTATAATTCACCCCTCCACTTT. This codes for CASGQVGTYNSPLHF. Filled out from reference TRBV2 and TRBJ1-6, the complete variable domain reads EPEVTQTPSHQVTQMGQEVILRCVPISNHLYFYWYRQILGQKVEFLVSFYNNEISEKSEIFDDQFSVERPDGSNFTLKIRSTKLEDSAMYFCASGQVGTYNSPLHFGNGTRLTVT.

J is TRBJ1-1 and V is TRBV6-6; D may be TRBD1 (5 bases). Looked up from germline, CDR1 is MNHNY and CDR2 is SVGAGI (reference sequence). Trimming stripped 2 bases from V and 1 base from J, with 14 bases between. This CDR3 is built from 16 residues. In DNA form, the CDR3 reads TGTGCCAGCAGTTACGGTCCTGGGGGGAGGAACACTGAAGCTTTCTTT. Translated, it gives CASSYGPGGRNTEAFF.

The CDR3 nucleotides read TGTGCCAGCAGCCAAGGGTGGACTAGCGGGGAGCTGTTTTTT. Protein sequence: CASSQGWTSGELFF. The chain couples TRBV3-1 (or the pseudogene TRBV3-2) to TRBJ2-2; TRBD2 matches 7 bases. Germline trimming cut 1 base from V and 7 bases from J; bases unmatched to any gene: 3. Germline V gives CDR1 LGHDT, CDR2 YNNKEL (reference sequence). This CDR3 is built from 14 residues.

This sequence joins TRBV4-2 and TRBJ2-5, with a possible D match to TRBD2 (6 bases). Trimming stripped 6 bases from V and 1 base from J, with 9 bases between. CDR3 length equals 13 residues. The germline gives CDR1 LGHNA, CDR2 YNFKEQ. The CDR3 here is CASSWTIQETQYF. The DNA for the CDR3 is TGTGCCAGCAGTTGGACTATCCAAGAGACCCAGTACTTC.